The 27 T cell receptor beta chains presented below share a single source sample, sequenced in a study of cytotoxic CD8 clonotypes in ibrutinib-treated CLL. TCRdb's copy holds only in-frame clones and misses some; the assay was immunoSEQ multiplex PCR. The sample has about 310,000 clones; more than 65% are singletons. This sample comprised PBMCs, obtained before ibrutinib treatment. These receptors originate from a human donor with chronic lymphocytic leukemia.

This chain connects TRBV6-5 to TRBJ2-2; TRBD1 matches 9 bases. This CDR3 comprises 15 residues. In germline, CDR1 is MNHEY, CDR2 SVGAGI. The J segment lost 4 bases and the V segment lost 2 bases, leaving 2 bases of the junction unmatched. The DNA of the CDR3 is TGTGCCAGCAGTTACCTGACAGGGGGCACCGGGGAGCTGTTTTTT. This gives the protein CASSYLTGGTGELFF.

This chain connects TRBV13 to TRBJ2-7; no reliable D call. Trimming left V 5 bases short and J 2 bases short, with 10 bases between. Germline lookup yields CDR1 PRHDT and CDR2 FYEKMQ (reference sequence). The CDR3 extends over 13 amino acids. Written as DNA, the CDR3 is TGTGCCAGCAGCCTCCAAAGGGCCTACGAGCAGTACTTC. Translation gives CASSLQRAYEQYF.

The J gene is TRBJ2-7, the V gene TRBV7-4, with 7 bases matching TRBD2. CDR1 is SGHVT and CDR2 is SQSDAQ in the germline V gene. Losses at the gene ends were 5 bases for V and 10 bases for J; bases not matched to a gene: 5. There are 11 residues in the CDR3. CDR3 DNA sequence: TGTGCCAGCAGCCCTTTAGCGGGCCAGTACTTC. It is translated as CASSPLAGQYF.

This chain links TRBV9 with TRBJ2-1, with 12 bases matching TRBD2. Germline V lookup: CDR1 SGDLS, CDR2 YYNGEE. Trimming at V came to 6 bases and at J to 3 bases, leaving 7 bases not matched to a gene. The CDR3 runs 16 residues. CDR3 nucleotides: TGTGCCAGCACGCCAGGACTAGCGGGATTCTACAATGAGCAGTTCTTC. Residues: CASTPGLAGFYNEQFF.

This clone was seen a handful of times. The V call is TRBV28, the J call TRBJ2-2; a weak D match, TRBD1 (6 bases). The ends were cut back, 6 bases at V and 6 bases at J, with 8 bases in the middle. Looked up from germline, CDR1 is MDHEN and CDR2 is SYDVKM. The CDR3 runs 12 residues. The CDR3 DNA reads TGTGCCAGCAGATACAGGGCCGGGGAGCTGTTTTTT. This codes for CASRYRAGELFF. Together with reference TRBV28 and TRBJ2-2, the CDR3 gives the full variable domain: DVKVTQSSRYLVKRTGEKVFLECVQDMDHENMFWYRQDPGLGLRLIYFSYDVKMKEKGDIPEGYSVSREKKERFSLILESASTNQTSMYLCASRYRAGELFFGEGSRLTVL.

Details on this clone: The same CDR3 also results from other DNA sequences found in this sample. V usage is TRBV15 and J usage is TRBJ1-2; 7 bases are a match to TRBD1. Per germline, CDR1 LNHNV and CDR2 YYDKDF (reference sequence). The CDR3 is 15 residues long. V lost 0 bases to trimming and J lost 4 bases; unmatched junction nucleotides: 5. The CDR3 sequence: CATSRDKGAGYGYTF. The DNA of the CDR3 is TGTGCCACCAGCAGAGATAAGGGGGCGGGCTATGGCTACACCTTC.

The CDR3, as DNA: TGCGCCAGCAGCGTAAACACAGGGGAGGATCTCTTTCAGTACTTC. Amino acid sequence: CASSVNTGEDLFQYF. This chain uses TRBV5-1 with TRBJ2-4, with D perhaps matching TRBD1 (7 bases). The V and J ends lost 4 bases and 11 bases respectively, with 22 bases between them. CDR1 is SGHRS and CDR2 is YFSETQ in the germline V gene. CDR3 length: 15 amino acids. Full variable domain (remainder filled in from reference TRBV5-1 and TRBJ2-4): KAGVTQTPRYLIKTRGQQVTLSCSPISGHRSVSWYQQTPGQGLQFLFEYFSETQRNKGNFPGRFSGRQFSNSRSEMNVSTLELGDSALYLCASSVNTGEDLFQYFGAGTRLSVL.

J is TRBJ2-1 and V is TRBV9; 11 nucleotides match TRBD2. CDR3 length equals 15 residues. In germline, CDR1 is SGDLS, CDR2 YYNGEE. V was pared by 3 bases and J by 4 bases, with 3 bases of the junction left unmatched. CDR3: CASSEGLADYNEQFF. The CDR3 nucleotides read TGTGCCAGCAGCGAGGGACTAGCGGATTACAATGAGCAGTTCTTC. The full variable domain, its missing parts supplied by reference TRBV9 and TRBJ2-1, is DSGVTQTPKHLITATGQRVTLRCSPRSGDLSVYWYQQSLDQGLQFLIQYYNGEERAKGNILERFSAQQFPDLHSELNLSSLELGDSALYFCASSEGLADYNEQFFGPGTRLTVL.

J is TRBJ2-7 and V is TRBV19, with 11 positions matching TRBD2. The CDR3 has 15 amino acids. With V trimmed by 1 base and J by 1 base, 0 bases remained unmatched. In germline, CDR1 is LNHDA, CDR2 SQIVND (reference sequence). The CDR3 loop is CASSIGTSGSYEQYF. CDR3 in DNA: TGTGCCAGTAGTATAGGGACTAGCGGGTCCTACGAGCAGTACTTC.

The chain links TRBV6-1 to TRBJ2-7, with 7 bases fitting TRBD1. This CDR3 is 14 amino acids long. V lost 5 bases to trimming and J lost 2 bases; unmatched junction nucleotides: 6. Germline CDR1 reads MNHNS; CDR2 reads SASEGT. Here the CDR3 DNA reads TGTGCCAGCAGTCTCCGGGACAGCGCCTACGAGCAGTACTTC. Translating it yields CASSLRDSAYEQYF.

This clone was seen a few times. The chain uses TRBV7-3 and TRBJ2-7; no clear D gene. Germline CDR1 is SGHTA and CDR2 is FQGTGA. Trimming cost V 8 bases and J 4 bases, with 9 bases left between them. The CDR3 runs 11 residues. The DNA for the CDR3 is TGTGCCAGCGGTTTTGGGTACGAGCAGTACTTC. Translation: CASGFGYEQYF.

The chain carries TRBV5-1 and TRBJ1-1, with D unclear. Trimming left V 4 bases short and J 7 bases short, with 17 bases between. Germline V gene sequence: CDR1 SGHRS, CDR2 YFSETQ. This CDR3 region has 14 residues. CDR3 sequence: CASSTSVENLEAFF. CDR3 DNA: TGCGCCAGCAGCACCAGCGTCGAGAACCTTGAAGCTTTCTTT.

The CDR3 coding sequence is TGTGCCAGCAGTTATAAAGCGCCAAGCACAGATACGCAGTATTTT. Protein product: CASSYKAPSTDTQYF. The V gene is TRBV6-5, the J gene TRBJ2-3; D not resolved. Per the germline V gene, CDR1 is MNHEY and CDR2 is SVGAGI. With 3 bases removed from V and 0 bases from J, the gap between germline ends came to 10 bases. There are 15 residues in the CDR3.

CDR3 DNA sequence: TGTGCCTGGGGGGTAGCGGTCTACAATGAGCAGTTCTTC. Its protein is CAWGVAVYNEQFF. The rearrangement joins TRBV30 to TRBJ2-1, with D maybe TRBD2 (6 bases). Germline V lookup: CDR1 GTSNPN, CDR2 SVGIG (reference sequence). Trimming removed 5 bases from V and 3 bases from J, with 11 bases in between. This CDR3 comprises 13 residues.

This clone turned up a few times. The chain carries TRBV7-9 and TRBJ1-2; D is ambiguous. The V end was cut by 1 base, the J end by 1 base, with 4 bases between. The CDR3 is 13 residues long. Germline V gene lookup returns CDR1 SEHNR and CDR2 FQNEAQ (reference sequence). The CDR3 sequence: CASSLGHNYGYTF. CDR3 sequence (DNA): TGTGCCAGCAGCTTAGGACATAACTATGGCTACACCTTC.

V is TRBV5-8 and J is TRBJ2-1; D might be TRBD1 or TRBD2, each matching 7 bases. The CDR3 is 16 amino acids. Germline V gene lookup returns CDR1 SGHTS and CDR2 YDEGEE. Between the trimmed V and J ends, which lost 4 bases and 6 bases, there was a span of 20 bases. The CDR3 spells CASSQAGTALGNEQFF. The CDR3 DNA follows: TGTGCCAGCAGCCAAGCGGGGACAGCTTTAGGCAATGAGCAGTTCTTC.

V and J are TRBV29-1 and TRBJ2-2, with 9 bases identical to TRBD1. CDR1 SQVTM and CDR2 ANQGSEA come from the germline V gene. The junction had 12 bases not matched to a gene; V was cut back by 6 bases and J by 1 base. CDR3 length: 17 residues. DNA for the CDR3: TGCAGCGTCACCAAGGCCGTGGGACAGGGGAACACCGGGGAGCTGTTTTTT. It encodes CSVTKAVGQGNTGELFF.

The genes are TRBV9 and TRBJ2-2; D is uncertain. The V gene's germline CDR1 is SGDLS and CDR2 YYNGEE. Trimming shortened V by 3 bases and J by 4 bases, and 10 bases separated the two germline ends. CDR3 length equals 14 residues. Written as DNA, the CDR3 is TGTGCCAGCAGCGATGCCCGCGGCACCGGGGAGCTGTTTTTT. This translates into CASSDARGTGELFF.

This clone was detected a few times. V and J are TRBV9 and TRBJ2-3; D possibly matches TRBD1 or TRBD2 (5 bases each). The length of the CDR3 is 15 residues. Trimming cost V 0 bases and J 2 bases, with 10 bases left between them. Germline CDR1 and CDR2: SGDLS and YYNGEE. CDR3 nucleotide sequence: TGTGCCAGCAGCGTAGGAGGGACCGACACAGATACGCAGTATTTT. Translating it yields CASSVGGTDTDTQYF. Drawing the rest from reference TRBV9 and TRBJ2-3, the complete variable domain is DSGVTQTPKHLITATGQRVTLRCSPRSGDLSVYWYQQSLDQGLQFLIQYYNGEERAKGNILERFSAQQFPDLHSELNLSSLELGDSALYFCASSVGGTDTDTQYFGPGTRLTVL.

This clone was observed once. This chain connects TRBV4-1 to TRBJ1-5, with D hard to call. The CDR3 has 15 amino acids. Germline CDR1 is MGHRA and CDR2 is YSYEKL. Trimming cost V 4 bases and J 4 bases, with 14 bases left between them. CDR3 DNA sequence: TGCGCCAGCAGCCTTACAAGGACGGCGAATCAGCCCCAGCATTTT. It yields the protein CASSLTRTANQPQHF.

The V and J genes are TRBV18 and TRBJ2-7; 10 bases map to TRBD1. From germline, CDR1 is KGHSH and CDR2 LQKENI. Trimming removed 6 bases from V and 7 bases from J; junction bases left unmatched: 12. The CDR3 runs to 15 residues. CDR3 sequence (DNA): TGTGCCAGCTCGCTTCCGGGACAGGGGCTTTGGGAGCAGTACTTC. Translating gives CASSLPGQGLWEQYF.

The V and J genes are TRBV5-4 and TRBJ2-1; 7 bases map to TRBD2. The CDR3 contains 14 residues. Germline-derived CDR1 and CDR2 are SGHNT and YYREEE (reference sequence). The trim removed 4 bases at V and 5 bases at J, leaving 6 bases unmatched. The CDR3 here is CASSGRGGNNEQFF. The CDR3 coding sequence is TGTGCCAGCAGCGGGAGGGGAGGAAACAATGAGCAGTTCTTC.

This clone turned up a few times. The genes are TRBV5-6 and TRBJ2-7, with 7 bases matching TRBD1. Germline V gene data show CDR1 as SGHDT and CDR2 as YYEEEE. V lost 4 bases and J lost 4; bases outside the gene matches: 8. The CDR3 length is 14 residues. The CDR3 nucleotides are TGTGCCAGCAGCAGAACAGGGGCGGCTTACGAGCAGTACTTC. Translation gives CASSRTGAAYEQYF.

A few counts support this clone. The chain employs TRBV30 and TRBJ1-2; TRBD1 matches 7 bases. This CDR3 contains 12 residues. Looked up from germline, CDR1 is GTSNPN and CDR2 is SVGIG (reference sequence). After removal of 5 bases from V and 5 bases from J, the junction contained 5 bases not matched to a gene. This chain's CDR3 is CAWEGQLYGYTF. CDR3 coding DNA: TGTGCCTGGGAGGGACAGCTTTATGGCTACACCTTC.

V usage is TRBV6-1 and J usage is TRBJ2-7; 9 bases map to TRBD2. The CDR3 is 20 residues long. CDR1 is MNHNS, CDR2 SASEGT, per germline. The J segment lost 3 bases and the V segment lost 1 base, leaving 19 bases of the junction unmatched. The CDR3 DNA reads TGTGCCAGCAGTGAAGAGGCGTATCCTAGCGGGAAAAGCCGTGACTACGAGCAGTACTTC. Translating gives CASSEEAYPSGKSRDYEQYF.

Only a few counts were recorded for this clone. V gene TRBV29-1 combines with J gene TRBJ2-1, with D possibly matching TRBD2 (7 bases). CDR3 length: 12 residues. Germline CDR1 reads SQVTM; CDR2 reads ANQGSEA. The V end lost 4 bases, the J end lost 8 bases, and 12 bases lay between the germline ends. DNA of the CDR3: TGCAGCGTTGCCAGGGAGGGGGATGAGCAGTTCTTC. Translating it yields CSVAREGDEQFF.

This clone was seen only once. CDR3 nucleotide sequence: TGCGCCAGCAGCTCCAAAGGACAGGGAGGTATGGGGCGCGACGAGCAGTACTTC. Encoded protein: CASSSKGQGGMGRDEQYF. The chain uses TRBV5-1 and TRBJ2-7; 8 positions match TRBD1. The germline gives CDR1 SGHRS, CDR2 YFSETQ. The CDR3 loop spans 18 amino acids. The V gene end was trimmed by 3 bases and the J gene end by 5 bases; junction bases not matched to a gene: 19.